The entry below describes one T cell receptor beta chain. The antigen is not known. Using immunoSEQ multiplex PCR, the repertoire was profiled, and TCRdb retains in-frame clones only, with some absent. Found here are approximately 13,000 clones, roughly 88% of them singletons; the top ten hold more than 3%. Germline loops: CDR1 SNHLY, CDR2 FYNNEI. The CDR3 sequence is 13 residues long. Losses at the gene ends were 2 bases for V and 10 bases for J; bases not matched to a gene: 8. The data belong to a study of tumor-infiltrating lymphocytes in localized non-small cell lung cancer. Across the whole study: Several tumor histologies, both smoking statuses, and some post-neoadjuvant chemotherapy samples were included. Study results and limitations: Not all patients were TCR sequenced, owing to tissue quantity. TCRbeta sequencing showed higher T cell infiltration in tumors than uninvolved lung.

This clonotype originated in a human donor with non-small cell lung cancer. The sequencing sample was made of uninvolved lung tissue not adjacent to the tumor. V usage is TRBV2 and J usage is TRBJ2-7, with TRBD1 identical over 7 bases. The CDR3 DNA is TGTGCCAGCAGTGAAAGAGACAGGGCGTCACAGTACTTC. Its protein product is CASSERDRASQYF.